The text below deals with one TCR beta chain. The sample belongs to a study of shared clonotypes between healthy human individuals. Study in general: Contributing individuals were a couple of females and three males aged 18 to 49.

Assay: immunoSEQ multiplex PCR; the TCRdb copy retains only in-frame clones and omits some. The table lists about 490,000 clones, approximately 81% of them singletons. The ends were cut back, 11 bases at V and 2 bases at J, with 15 bases in the middle. The CDR3 spans 14 residues. Germline V gene lookup returns CDR1 ENHRY and CDR2 SYGVKD. This chain links TRBV10-3 with TRBJ1-4, with D tentatively TRBD1 (5 bases). This clonotype originated in a woman between 35 and 50 years old in good health. Some clones in this sample may be carry-over from other donors' samples. Sequences were obtained from PBMCs. The chain's CDR3 is CAGSRGGTNEKLFF. The CDR3 region has the DNA TGTGCCGGCAGCCGCGGGGGTACTAATGAAAAACTGTTTTTT.